One sample yielded the 18 T cell receptor beta chains listed below, sequenced in a study of cytomegalovirus exposure and HLA in healthy donors. The table came from immunoSEQ multiplex PCR; TCRdb's copy has only in-frame clones and leaves some out. This table has 130,000 or so clones, nearly 90% appearing once. The sample consisted of PBMCs. These receptors came from a man aged 25-45 years in good health and CMV-seronegative.

This chain connects TRBV18 to TRBJ2-7; D uncertain. The CDR3 sequence is 15 residues long. Germline-derived CDR1 and CDR2 are KGHSH and LQKENI. V was trimmed by 3 bases and J by 0 bases, leaving 12 bases between them. The CDR3 reads CASSPSQSSSYEQYF. The CDR3 bases are TGTGCCAGCTCACCCTCCCAGTCAAGCTCCTACGAGCAGTACTTC.

The chain uses TRBV9 and TRBJ2-1, with 11 bases aligning to TRBD2. Germline values: CDR1 SGDLS, CDR2 YYNGEE. The trim removed 4 bases at V and 4 bases at J, leaving 7 bases unmatched. CDR3 size: 16 residues. CDR3 sequence (DNA): TGTGCCAGCAGCATCTCTAGCGGGGGGATTTACAATGAGCAGTTCTTC. Translation gives CASSISSGGIYNEQFF.

The rearrangement links TRBV6-5 to TRBJ1-1, with a weak D call TRBD1 (5 bases). Germline lookup yields CDR1 MNHEY and CDR2 SVGAGI. The CDR3 has 13 amino acids. The V end lost 2 bases, the J end lost 5 bases, and 9 bases lay between the germline ends. The CDR3 spells CASSYPGRTEAFF. The CDR3 DNA follows: TGTGCCAGCAGTTACCCAGGGCGAACTGAAGCTTTCTTT.

V usage is TRBV7-9 and J usage is TRBJ2-3; the D is unclear. Deletions cut 5 bases from V and 0 bases from J, with 12 bases between. This CDR3 is built from 15 residues. Germline CDR1 SEHNR, CDR2 FQNEAQ (reference sequence). CDR3 sequence: CASSEQSASTDTQYF. CDR3 nucleotides: TGTGCCAGCAGCGAACAGAGTGCTAGCACAGATACGCAGTATTTT. The full variable domain, completed using reference TRBV7-9 and TRBJ2-3, is DTGVSQNPRHKITKRGQNVTFRCDPISEHNRLYWYRQTLGQGPEFLTYFQNEAQLEKSRLLSDRFSAERPKGSFSTLEIQRTEQGDSAMYLCASSEQSASTDTQYFGPGTRLTVL.

For this clone: Other DNA variants within this sample encode the same CDR3. This sequence joins TRBV2 and TRBJ2-2; 10 nucleotides align to TRBD1. Per the germline V gene, CDR1 is SNHLY and CDR2 is FYNNEI. V lost 7 bases, J lost 6 bases, and 2 bases stayed unmatched. The CDR3 totals 13 residues. The CDR3 sequence is CASTGQGPGELFF. CDR3 nucleotides: TGTGCCAGCACGGGACAGGGGCCCGGGGAGCTGTTTTTT.

The chain carries TRBV19 and TRBJ1-6, with D perhaps matching TRBD1 (5 bases). V shed 1 base and J shed 4 bases, with 8 bases lying between them. The CDR3 runs to 15 residues. Per germline, CDR1 LNHDA and CDR2 SQIVND (reference sequence). CDR3 amino acids: CASSIVKGYNSPLHF. The CDR3 DNA follows: TGTGCCAGTAGTATAGTTAAGGGGTATAATTCACCCCTCCACTTT.

This clone has only one observation. The rearrangement joins TRBV18 to TRBJ1-1; no clear D gene. Per germline, CDR1 KGHSH and CDR2 LQKENI. V was pared by 0 bases and J by 0 bases, with 8 bases between. The CDR3 is 15 amino acids. The CDR3 protein is CASSPPEKVNTEAFF. CDR3 DNA: TGTGCCAGCTCACCACCGGAGAAAGTGAACACTGAAGCTTTCTTT.

The chain links TRBV19 to TRBJ1-1; D unresolved. This CDR3 is built from 15 residues. Germline CDR1 is LNHDA and CDR2 is SQIVND (reference sequence). The ends were cut back, 3 bases at V and 3 bases at J, with 14 bases in the middle. The chain's CDR3 is CASSIPPTGDTEAFF. CDR3 bases: TGTGCCAGTAGTATCCCCCCGACGGGAGACACTGAAGCTTTCTTT.

The chain recombines TRBV4-1 with TRBJ2-7; TRBD2 aligns across 7 bases. The germline CDR1 and CDR2 sequences are MGHRA and YSYEKL. The J segment lost 3 bases and the V segment lost 1 base, leaving 3 bases of the junction unmatched. There are 14 residues in the CDR3. DNA for the CDR3: TGCGCCAGCAGCCAAGGGCTAGCGGACTACGAGCAGTACTTC. Its translation: CASSQGLADYEQYF.

This chain joins TRBV18 and TRBJ2-1, with D tentatively TRBD1 (5 bases). V dropped 3 bases and J dropped 3 bases, with 15 bases sitting between them. Germline CDR1 and CDR2: KGHSH and LQKENI. The CDR3 consists of 16 residues. The CDR3 is CASSPLTGAVYNEQFF. As DNA, the CDR3 is TGTGCCAGCTCACCGCTTACAGGTGCAGTCTACAATGAGCAGTTCTTC.

The rearrangement uses TRBV27 and TRBJ2-7; the match to TRBD2 covers 11 bases. From germline, CDR1 is MNHEY and CDR2 SMNVEV (reference sequence). This CDR3 region has 15 residues. The trim removed 4 bases at V and 7 bases at J, leaving 9 bases unmatched. CDR3 amino acids: CASSSLAGGTWEQYF. As DNA, the CDR3 is TGTGCCAGCAGTTCTTTAGCGGGGGGGACGTGGGAGCAGTACTTC.

The V gene is TRBV6-6, the J gene TRBJ1-6; TRBD1 matches at 7 bases. The CDR3 is made up of 13 amino acids. J was trimmed by 14 bases and V by 6 bases; bases with no gene match: 10. In germline, CDR1 is MNHNY, CDR2 SVGAGI (reference sequence). The CDR3 DNA follows: TGTGCCAGCAGACCCCACACAGGGGTCACCCTCCACTTT. Protein sequence: CASRPHTGVTLHF.

This chain links TRBV6-1 with TRBJ2-5, with 7 bases aligning to TRBD1. CDR1 and CDR2 from the germline V gene are MNHNS and SASEGT. The CDR3 totals 13 residues. With 7 bases clipped from V and 1 base from J, the junction kept 3 bases outside the gene matches. CDR3 protein: CASNRQGQETQYF. The CDR3 nucleotides are TGTGCCAGCAACAGACAGGGCCAAGAGACCCAGTACTTC.

V and J are TRBV6-6 and TRBJ2-5; D is possibly TRBD2 (6 bases). This CDR3 region has 12 residues. The germline V gene encodes CDR1 MNHNY and CDR2 SVGAGI (reference sequence). Trimming cost V 2 bases and J 5 bases, with 6 bases left between them. CDR3 loop: CASSYGGETQYF. For the CDR3, the DNA is TGTGCCAGCAGTTACGGGGGGGAGACCCAGTACTTC.

The rearrangement joins TRBV19 to TRBJ1-3; D is undetermined. Germline values: CDR1 LNHDA, CDR2 SQIVND (reference sequence). The V end was cut by 4 bases, the J end by 0 bases, with 13 bases between. There are 16 residues in the CDR3. The CDR3 here is CASSTLLAVSGNTIYF. In DNA, the CDR3 is TGTGCCAGTAGTACCCTGTTGGCAGTCTCTGGAAACACCATATATTTT.

The rearrangement links TRBV10-3 to TRBJ2-2; 10 bases map to TRBD1. Unmatched junction bases numbered 4, after V lost 6 bases and J lost 0 bases. The length of the CDR3 is 16 residues. The germline V gene has CDR1 ENHRY and CDR2 SYGVKD. The chain's CDR3 is CAIRAGTGANTGELFF. The DNA of the CDR3 is TGTGCCATCAGAGCCGGGACAGGGGCGAACACCGGGGAGCTGTTTTTT.

The chain recombines TRBV5-1 with TRBJ1-2; D not resolved. Germline CDR1 reads SGHRS; CDR2 reads YFSETQ. The CDR3 contains 14 residues. V gave up 1 base and J gave up 3 bases, with 10 bases separating them. Written as DNA, the CDR3 is TGCGCCAGCAGCTTGTTTGGGGAGGACTATGGCTACACCTTC. It encodes CASSLFGEDYGYTF.

This CDR3 reads CASSEPGQGSGELFF. The CDR3 region has the DNA TGTGCCAGCAGTGAACCGGGACAGGGTTCCGGGGAGCTGTTTTTT. The rearrangement links TRBV27 to TRBJ2-2; 9 nucleotides line up with TRBD1. The CDR3 sequence is 15 residues long. Germline lookup yields CDR1 MNHEY and CDR2 SMNVEV (reference sequence). V shed 5 bases and J 6 bases; nucleotides not matched to a gene: 7.